This TCR beta chain derives from a study of blood T cell repertoires in COVID-19. Assay used: immunoSEQ multiplex PCR; TCRdb lists only in-frame clones, some missing. The repertoire includes a few hundred thousand clones, about 87% of them detected once, and roughly 9.4% sits in the top ten. CDR1 MDHEN and CDR2 SYDVKM come from the germline V gene. V was trimmed by 7 bases and J by 6 bases, leaving 12 bases between them. The CDR3 is made up of 12 amino acids. Source material: PBMCs or T cells enriched from blood (not recorded which). The sequence derives from a woman between 50 and 59 years old who had recovered from COVID-19. The chain uses TRBV28 and TRBJ1-2, with a tentative D call TRBD1 (6 bases). DNA for the CDR3: TGTGCCAGCACCGGACAGTGGAATGGCTACACCTTC. It yields the protein CASTGQWNGYTF.